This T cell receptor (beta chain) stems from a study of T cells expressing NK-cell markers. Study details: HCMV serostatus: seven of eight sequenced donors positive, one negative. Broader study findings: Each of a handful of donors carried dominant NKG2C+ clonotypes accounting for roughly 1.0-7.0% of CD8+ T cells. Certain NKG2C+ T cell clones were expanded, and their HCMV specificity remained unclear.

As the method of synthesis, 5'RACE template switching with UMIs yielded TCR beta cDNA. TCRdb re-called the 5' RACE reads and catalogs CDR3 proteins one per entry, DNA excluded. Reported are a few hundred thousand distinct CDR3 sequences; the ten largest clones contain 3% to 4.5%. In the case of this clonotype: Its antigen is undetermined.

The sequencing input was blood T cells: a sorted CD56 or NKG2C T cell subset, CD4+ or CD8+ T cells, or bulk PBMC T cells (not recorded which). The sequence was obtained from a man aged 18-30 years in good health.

CDR3 sequence reads: CASQQNTGELFF. The chain uses TRBV5-1 and TRBJ2-2. In germline, CDR1 is SGHRS, CDR2 YFSETQ. This CDR3 has 12 residues.